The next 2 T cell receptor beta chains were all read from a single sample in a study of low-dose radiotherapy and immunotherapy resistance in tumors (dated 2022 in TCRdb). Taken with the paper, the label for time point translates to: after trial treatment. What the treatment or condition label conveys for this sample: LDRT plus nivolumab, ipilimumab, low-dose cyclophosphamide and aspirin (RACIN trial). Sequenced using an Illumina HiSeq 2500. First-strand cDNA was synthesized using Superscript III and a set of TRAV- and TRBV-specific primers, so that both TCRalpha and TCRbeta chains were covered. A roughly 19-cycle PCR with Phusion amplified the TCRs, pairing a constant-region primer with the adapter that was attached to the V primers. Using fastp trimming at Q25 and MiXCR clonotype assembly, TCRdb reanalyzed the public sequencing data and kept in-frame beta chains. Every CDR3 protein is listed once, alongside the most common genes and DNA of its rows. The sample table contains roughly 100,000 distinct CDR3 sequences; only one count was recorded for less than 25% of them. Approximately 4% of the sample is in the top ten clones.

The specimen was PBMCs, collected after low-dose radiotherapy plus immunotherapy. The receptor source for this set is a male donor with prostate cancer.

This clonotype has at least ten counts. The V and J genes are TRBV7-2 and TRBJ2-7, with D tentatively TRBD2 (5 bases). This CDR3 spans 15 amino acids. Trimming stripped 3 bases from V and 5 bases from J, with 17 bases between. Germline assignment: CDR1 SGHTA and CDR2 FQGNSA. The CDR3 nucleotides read TGTGCCAGCAGCTTCCAGGCGGGTCTGTCAGACGAGCAGTACTTC. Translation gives CASSFQAGLSDEQYF. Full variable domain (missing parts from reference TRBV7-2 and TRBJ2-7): GAGVSQSPSNKVTEKGKDVELRCDPISGHTALYWYRQSLGQGLEFLIYFQGNSAPDKSGLPSDRFSAERTGGSVSTLTIQRTQQEDSAVYLCASSFQAGLSDEQYFGPGTRLTVT.

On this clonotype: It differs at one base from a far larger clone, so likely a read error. The CDR3 region is CASSYLIGSSYEQFF. The CDR3 bases are TGTGCCAGCAGTTACCTAATAGGGAGCTCCTACGAGCAGTTCTTC. The chain has TRBV6-5 and TRBJ2-1; a possible D gene is TRBD2 (5 bases). Germline loops: CDR1 MNHEY, CDR2 SVGAGI. The V end lost 2 bases, the J end lost 10 bases, and 18 bases lay between the germline ends. The CDR3 is made up of 15 amino acids.